Presented here are 7 T cell receptor beta chains from one specimen sequenced in a study of T cell changes during pregnancy in multiple sclerosis. The assay was immunoSEQ multiplex PCR, and TCRdb's table has in-frame clones only and misses some. This table holds 100,000 to 110,000 clones, around 93% found once. This sample comprised peripheral blood, obtained after pregnancy. The receptors stem from a female donor with multiple sclerosis, enrolled in a pregnancy study.

V gene TRBV2 combines with J gene TRBJ1-2; D is undetermined. The CDR3 has 13 residues. Trimming pared 6 bases from V and 8 bases from J, leaving 16 bases between. In germline, CDR1 is SNHLY, CDR2 FYNNEI. The CDR3 DNA sequence: TGTGCCAGCAGGAAAGCGAGCTCGGAGGGCTACACCTTC. It codes for CASRKASSEGYTF.

For the CDR3, the DNA is TGCGCCAGCAGCCAAGAGGGGCAGAGCTCCTACGAGCAGTACTTC. Translating it yields CASSQEGQSSYEQYF. The V call is TRBV4-3, the J call TRBJ2-7; perhaps TRBD1 as D (5 bases). V dropped 0 bases and J dropped 0 bases, with 9 bases sitting between them. CDR1 LGHNA and CDR2 YSLEER come from the germline V gene. The CDR3 has 15 residues.

This sequence joins TRBV5-1 and TRBJ2-7; TRBD1 aligns across 7 bases. Germline V lookup: CDR1 SGHRS, CDR2 YFSETQ. The CDR3 consists of 14 residues. V was clipped by 4 bases and J by 3 bases; unmatched bases: 7. CDR3 loop: CASSTARQGYEQYF. The CDR3 bases are TGCGCCAGCAGCACCGCCCGACAGGGCTACGAGCAGTACTTC.

The V and J genes are TRBV9 and TRBJ2-3; 13 bases line up with TRBD2. Germline V gene sequence: CDR1 SGDLS, CDR2 YYNGEE. The CDR3 spans 18 residues. Trimming removed 4 bases from V and 2 bases from J; junction bases left unmatched: 10. The CDR3 DNA sequence: TGTGCCAGCAGCTTAAGAACCGGGACTAGCGGGATCACAGATACGCAGTATTTT. Amino acid sequence: CASSLRTGTSGITDTQYF.

This clone showed up just a few times. The rearrangement uses TRBV19 and TRBJ1-1; unclear D gene. CDR1 is LNHDA, CDR2 SQIVND, per germline (reference sequence). This CDR3 is built from 13 residues. V lost 10 bases, J lost 3 bases, and 15 bases lay in between. CDR3 region: CATSVFTDTEAFF. The CDR3 DNA follows: TGTGCCACCTCCGTGTTTACGGACACTGAAGCTTTCTTT.

This clone was found once. The rearrangement links TRBV6-5 to TRBJ2-4; D is perhaps TRBD1 (5 bases). Germline CDR1 is MNHEY and CDR2 is SVGAGI. CDR3 length equals 15 residues. V shed 6 bases and J shed 0 bases, with 12 bases lying between them. The CDR3 loop is CASRKSGLAKNIQYF. The CDR3 nucleotides read TGTGCCAGCAGAAAATCAGGGCTAGCCAAAAACATTCAGTACTTC.

The rearrangement joins TRBV5-6 to TRBJ2-2; 9 bases agree with TRBD1. V shed 1 base, J shed 1 base, and the junction held 2 bases outside the gene matches. The germline gives CDR1 SGHDT, CDR2 YYEEEE. This CDR3 spans 16 amino acids. CDR3 nucleotides: TGTGCCAGCAGCTTGAAGGGACAGGGGAACACCGGGGAGCTGTTTTTT. Amino acids: CASSLKGQGNTGELFF. The variable domain in full, completed from reference TRBV5-6 and TRBJ2-2, reads DAGVTQSPTHLIKTRGQQVTLRCSPKSGHDTVSWYQQALGQGPQFIFQYYEEEERQRGNFPDRFSGHQFPNYSSELNVNALLLGDSALYLCASSLKGQGNTGELFFGEGSRLTVL.